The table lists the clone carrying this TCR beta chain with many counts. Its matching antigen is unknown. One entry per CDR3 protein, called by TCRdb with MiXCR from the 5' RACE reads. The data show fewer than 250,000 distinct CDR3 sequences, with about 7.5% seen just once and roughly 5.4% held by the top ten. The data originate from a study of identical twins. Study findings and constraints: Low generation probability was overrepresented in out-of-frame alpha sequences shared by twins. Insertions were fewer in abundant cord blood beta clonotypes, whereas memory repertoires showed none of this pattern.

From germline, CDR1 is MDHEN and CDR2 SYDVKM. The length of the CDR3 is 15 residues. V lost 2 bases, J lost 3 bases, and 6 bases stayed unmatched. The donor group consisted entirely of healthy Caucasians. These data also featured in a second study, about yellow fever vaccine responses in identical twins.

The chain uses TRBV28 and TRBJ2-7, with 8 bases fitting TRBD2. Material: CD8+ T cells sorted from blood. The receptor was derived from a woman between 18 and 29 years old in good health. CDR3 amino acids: CASSLRSGSHYEQYF. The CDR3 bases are TGTGCCAGCAGTTTAAGGAGCGGGAGTCACTACGAGCAGTACTTC.